The 16 T cell receptor beta chains presented below share a single source sample, sequenced in a study of blood T cells in healthy people across ages. The authors ran a second PCR of about 6 to 11 cycles using a sample-barcoded 5' primer and a J-beta primer mix. TCRdb called the 5' RACE reads again in MiXCR, with one record for every CDR3 protein. The sample carries approximately 1.5 million distinct CDR3 sequences, roughly 43% recorded once. The material sequenced was blood. The receptors here all came from a woman younger than 35 in good health.

A remark on this clonotype: Germline and junction disagree at one end, which may indicate a read error. The chain is built from TRBV29-1 and TRBJ2-5; D gene unclear. This CDR3 is 11 amino acids long. Germline values: CDR1 SQVTM, CDR2 ANQGSEA. As DNA, the CDR3 is TGCGGCGTTGAAGATCCCACCCTAGGGTACTTC. This encodes CGVEDPTLGYF.

About this clonotype: One base away lies a much larger clone, so this may be a sequencing read error. The chain has TRBV20-1 and TRBJ1-2; tentative D call: TRBD1 (6 bases). The CDR3 is 10 residues long. Trimming pared 5 bases from V and 7 bases from J, leaving 8 bases between. Germline lookup yields CDR1 DFQATT and CDR2 SNEGSKA (reference sequence). CDR3 sequence: CSAEGGGYTF. The CDR3 DNA reads TGCAGTGCTGAGGGGGGTGGCTACACCTTC.

The gene calls are TRBV5-5 and TRBJ1-2; TRBD1 agrees at 7 bases. The length of the CDR3 is 12 residues. Germline V lookup: CDR1 SGHKS, CDR2 YYEKEE (reference sequence). V was pared by 4 bases and J by 8 bases, with 5 bases of the junction left unmatched. CDR3 loop: CASSRDRDGYTF. Written as DNA, the CDR3 is TGTGCCAGCAGCCGCGACAGGGACGGCTACACCTTC.

In this sample, this clonotype turned up a few times. V is TRBV20-1 and J is TRBJ2-5; possible D gene TRBD2, 6 bases. Trimming pared 1 base from V and 4 bases from J, leaving 19 bases between. The CDR3 length is 16 residues. CDR1 and CDR2 from the germline V gene are DFQATT and SNEGSKA (reference sequence). The CDR3 region is CSARGWSSERPETQYF. For the CDR3, the DNA is TGCAGTGCTAGAGGTTGGTCTAGCGAGCGTCCAGAGACCCAGTACTTC.

This clonotype is a singleton in its sample. The chain recombines TRBV6-1 with TRBJ1-2; a weak D match, TRBD1 (5 bases). Between the trimmed V and J ends, which lost 2 bases and 3 bases, there was a span of 16 bases. Germline CDR1 reads MNHNS; CDR2 reads SASEGT. This CDR3 has 16 amino acids. CDR3 residues: CASSESWTPKYYGYTF. The CDR3 nucleotides read TGTGCCAGCAGTGAATCCTGGACACCTAAATACTATGGCTACACCTTC.

The genes are TRBV9 and TRBJ1-5; D call uncertain. V was cut by 0 bases and J by 3 bases, with 10 bases left in between. Germline CDR1 SGDLS, CDR2 YYNGEE. This CDR3 region has 15 residues. The CDR3 DNA is TGTGCCAGCAGCGTAGATGGACGGGTCAATCAGCCCCAGCATTTT. This codes for CASSVDGRVNQPQHF.

V is TRBV2 and J is TRBJ2-1, with a weak D call TRBD1 (6 bases). The germline V and J ends were trimmed by 7 bases and 1 base, with 11 bases remaining between them. The CDR3 sequence is 14 residues long. CDR1 SNHLY and CDR2 FYNNEI come from the germline V gene. The CDR3 sequence: CASTPGHSYNEQFF. Here the CDR3 DNA reads TGTGCCAGCACTCCGGGACATTCCTACAATGAGCAGTTCTTC.

A note on this clonotype: Since a much larger clone is just one base distant, this may be a read error. This chain connects TRBV10-3 to TRBJ2-5, with TRBD1 matching 9 bases. With V trimmed by 6 bases and J by 11 bases, 10 bases remained unmatched. The germline V gene encodes CDR1 ENHRY and CDR2 SYGVKD. This CDR3 comprises 13 residues. The CDR3 reads CAISHGTGYEQYF. In DNA, the CDR3 is TGTGCCATCAGCCACGGGACAGGGTATGAGCAGTACTTC.

This clonotype was counted between two and nine times. The chain recombines TRBV10-3 with TRBJ2-5; D gene ambiguous. V lost 6 bases, J lost 5 bases, and 10 bases lay in between. The CDR3 is made up of 12 amino acids. Looked up from germline, CDR1 is ENHRY and CDR2 is SYGVKD. Here the CDR3 reads CAIRDIGETQYF. CDR3 DNA sequence: TGTGCCATCAGAGACATCGGGGAGACCCAGTACTTC.

This sequence joins TRBV10-3 and TRBJ1-2; TRBD1 aligns across 7 bases. V lost 0 bases to trimming and J lost 5 bases; unmatched junction nucleotides: 9. The CDR3 runs 16 residues. CDR1 and CDR2 (germline): ENHRY, SYGVKD. CDR3: CAISESGTDDGYGYTF. CDR3 coding DNA: TGTGCCATCAGTGAGTCGGGGACAGATGATGGTTATGGCTACACCTTC.

In the case of this clonotype: A much larger clone differs from this one at a single base, so this may be a read error. V is TRBV5-1 and J is TRBJ2-7, with 13 bases fitting TRBD2. The CDR3 is 14 residues long. Germline CDR1 SGHRS, CDR2 YFSETQ. V gave up 4 bases and J gave up 7 bases; unmatched junction bases: 5. CDR3 region: CASSRTSGSDEQYF. The DNA of the CDR3 is TGCGCCAGCAGCCGGACTAGCGGGAGCGATGAGCAGTACTTC.

This clonotype was picked up a small number of times. The chain combines TRBV7-2 with TRBJ2-1; D ambiguous. This CDR3 contains 14 residues. Germline values: CDR1 SGHTA, CDR2 FQGNSA. V lost 1 base, J lost 10 bases, and 14 bases lay in between. This CDR3 is CASSLGPHSREQFF. The CDR3 nucleotides read TGTGCCAGCAGCTTAGGGCCCCACAGCCGGGAGCAGTTCTTC.

This clonotype showed up just a few times. This chain uses TRBV6-6 with TRBJ1-2; 10 bases are shared with TRBD1. After removal of 6 bases from V and 3 bases from J, the junction contained 7 bases not matched to a gene. The CDR3 spans 15 residues. CDR1 and CDR2 from the germline V gene are MNHNY and SVGAGI (reference sequence). The CDR3 protein is CASSRQGADDYGYTF. CDR3 DNA: TGTGCCAGCAGCCGACAGGGGGCCGATGACTATGGCTACACCTTC.

CDR3 DNA sequence: TGTGCCAGCAGTCCACGCGCGGGAGGCACTGAAGCTTTCTTT. Amino acids: CASSPRAGGTEAFF. The chain links TRBV6-5 to TRBJ1-1; D gene unclear. The CDR3 consists of 14 residues. The germline V and J ends were trimmed by 5 bases and 4 bases, with 14 bases remaining between them. Germline assignment: CDR1 MNHEY and CDR2 SVGAGI.

CDR3: CASSLTGAGGPYGYTF. The CDR3 bases are TGTGCCAGCAGTCTCACCGGGGCAGGGGGTCCCTATGGCTACACCTTC. J is TRBJ1-2 and V is TRBV27; 7 nucleotides agree with TRBD1. In germline, CDR1 is MNHEY, CDR2 SMNVEV (reference sequence). This CDR3 is built from 16 residues. Trimming at V came to 5 bases and at J to 4 bases, leaving 13 bases not matched to a gene.

This clonotype has just a few counts. The chain uses TRBV4-2 and TRBJ2-5; perhaps TRBD1 as D (6 bases). The V and J ends lost 0 bases and 2 bases respectively, with 31 bases between them. Germline V CDR1 and CDR2: LGHNA, YNFKEQ. The CDR3 contains 22 residues. CDR3 nucleotide sequence: TGTGCCAGCAGCCAAGATACCTCCGGGACATTGGGTAAAACACCCAATCAAGAGACCCAGTACTTC. Protein: CASSQDTSGTLGKTPNQETQYF.